Listed here are 31 T cell receptor beta chains from one sample, sequenced in a study of shared clonotypes between healthy human individuals (dated by TCRdb to the early 2020s). Library construction relied on the immunoSEQ multiplex PCR assay. What TCRdb holds here is the immuneACCESS table cut down to in-frame rearrangements. Part of the clones is not present; checked against another copy, under half of the missing clones reflect an unresolved V gene, and the others are unexplained. Here the sample has over 800,000 clones; 85% to 95% occur a single time. The ten largest account for around 24% of the sample. CD8 naive samples consisted of CD45RO-negative cells that were positively selected for CCR7, yielding a CD45RA+CCR7+ population without TemRA cells. The sequenced sample consisted of naive CD8+ T cells sorted from blood. The sample's cell subset or site label, in plain terms: CD45RA+CCR7+. These receptors were taken from a man aged 25-45 years in good health.

The chain employs TRBV7-8 and TRBJ2-7; no clear D gene. Germline V gives CDR1 SGHVS, CDR2 FQNEAQ. V was trimmed by 5 bases and J by 0 bases, leaving 8 bases between them. This CDR3 spans 13 amino acids. DNA of the CDR3: TGTGCCAGCAGCGTCCACTCCTCCTACGAGCAGTACTTC. Translation gives CASSVHSSYEQYF.

J is TRBJ2-2 and V is TRBV5-5; D not certain. Germline V gene data show CDR1 as SGHKS and CDR2 as YYEKEE (reference sequence). The length of the CDR3 is 13 residues. V was shortened by 0 bases and J by 7 bases, with 7 bases between the two germline ends. CDR3 coding DNA: TGTGCCAGCAGCTTGGCACAGAACGGGGAGCTGTTTTTT. Its protein product is CASSLAQNGELFF.

J is TRBJ2-7 and V is TRBV4-1; 7 bases are shared with TRBD2. V shed 2 bases, J shed 4 bases, and the junction held 5 bases outside the gene matches. The germline gives CDR1 MGHRA, CDR2 YSYEKL. The CDR3 extends over 14 amino acids. CDR3 loop: CASSQSPSGYEQYF. In DNA form, the CDR3 reads TGCGCCAGCAGCCAATCACCTAGCGGTTACGAGCAGTACTTC.

The chain uses TRBV2 and TRBJ2-7; possible D gene TRBD1, 5 bases. V lost 8 bases and J 0 bases, leaving 11 bases between the germline ends. This CDR3 region has 13 residues. Germline CDR1 and CDR2: SNHLY and FYNNEI. For the CDR3, the DNA is TGTGCCAGCGGGGCGGAAGACTCCTACGAGCAGTACTTC. This codes for CASGAEDSYEQYF.

The CDR3 sequence is CASSRTSRGGHEQFF. DNA of the CDR3: TGTGCCAGTAGTAGGACTAGCAGGGGAGGGCATGAGCAGTTCTTC. The chain is built from TRBV19 and TRBJ2-1; 8 nucleotides align to TRBD2. This CDR3 contains 15 residues. From germline, CDR1 is LNHDA and CDR2 SQIVND (reference sequence). Losses at the gene ends were 4 bases for V and 8 bases for J; bases not matched to a gene: 10.

As for this clone: Distinct nucleotide sequences in the sample also encode this CDR3. The chain uses TRBV27 and TRBJ2-7; D is uncertain. Trimming shortened V by 2 bases and J by 3 bases, and 5 bases separated the two germline ends. Germline V gives CDR1 MNHEY, CDR2 SMNVEV (reference sequence). There are 12 residues in the CDR3. CDR3 residues: CASSLTGYEQYF. The CDR3 bases are TGTGCCAGCAGTTTAACCGGCTACGAGCAGTACTTC.

Comments on this clone: The identical CDR3 is also encoded by other nucleotide sequences in the sample. The chain carries TRBV7-9 and TRBJ2-7; 7 bases match TRBD2. V lost 4 bases, J lost 3 bases, and 6 bases stayed unmatched. The CDR3 consists of 14 residues. CDR1 is SEHNR and CDR2 is FQNEAQ in the germline V gene (reference sequence). CDR3 sequence (DNA): TGTGCCAGCAGCTCCCGGGACTATCTCTACGAGCAGTACTTC. This codes for CASSSRDYLYEQYF.

The chain employs TRBV13 and TRBJ2-7; possibly TRBD1 or TRBD2 for D (5 bases each). V gave up 5 bases and J gave up 2 bases, with 16 bases separating them. The CDR3 sequence is 15 residues long. Germline-derived CDR1 and CDR2 are PRHDT and FYEKMQ (reference sequence). This chain's CDR3 is CASSAQQGPPYEQYF. In nucleotides, the CDR3 is TGTGCCAGCAGCGCGCAGCAGGGACCCCCCTACGAGCAGTACTTC.

The gene calls are TRBV4-1 and TRBJ2-7, with a weak D call TRBD1 (6 bases). V lost 4 bases, J lost 2 bases, and 12 bases lay in between. CDR1 and CDR2 from the germline V gene are MGHRA and YSYEKL. The CDR3 is made up of 14 amino acids. CDR3 residues: CASSPGAQAYEQYF. The CDR3 DNA follows: TGCGCCAGCAGCCCAGGGGCGCAGGCCTACGAGCAGTACTTC.

The J gene is TRBJ1-1, the V gene TRBV4-1; 8 bases agree with TRBD1. CDR1 and CDR2 from the germline V gene are MGHRA and YSYEKL. The CDR3 consists of 16 residues. The J segment lost 3 bases and the V segment lost 1 base, leaving 7 bases of the junction unmatched. This CDR3 reads CASSQAATGEDTEAFF. The CDR3 DNA sequence: TGCGCCAGCAGCCAAGCAGCGACAGGGGAAGACACTGAAGCTTTCTTT.

This clone was counted only a few times. This chain uses TRBV27 with TRBJ1-2; no firm D call. V lost 3 bases, J lost 4 bases, and 12 bases lay in between. Germline lookup yields CDR1 MNHEY and CDR2 SMNVEV (reference sequence). The CDR3 extends over 14 amino acids. The CDR3 nucleotides read TGTGCCAGCAGTTTGCGCAGCGGAATCTATGGCTACACCTTC. This sequence encodes CASSLRSGIYGYTF.

The chain carries TRBV27 and TRBJ1-5; 7 nucleotides line up with TRBD1. The CDR3 is made up of 15 amino acids. V dropped 6 bases and J dropped 4; count of bases not matched to a gene: 9. Germline V lookup: CDR1 MNHEY, CDR2 SMNVEV (reference sequence). The chain's CDR3 is CASSPTGTGNQPQHF. The CDR3 DNA reads as TGTGCCAGCAGCCCGACAGGGACGGGGAATCAGCCCCAGCATTTT.

This chain links TRBV9 with TRBJ2-5; D could derive from TRBD1 or TRBD2 (6 bases each). Per germline, CDR1 SGDLS and CDR2 YYNGEE. CDR3 length: 14 amino acids. V lost 3 bases to trimming and J lost 5 bases, with 14 bases between them. CDR3: CASSAPQGGETQYF. The CDR3 nucleotides are TGTGCCAGCAGCGCCCCACAGGGAGGCGAGACCCAGTACTTC.

This clone came up once. The rearrangement links TRBV7-9 to TRBJ2-3, with a weak D call TRBD2 (5 bases). This CDR3 has 16 residues. Germline V gene sequence: CDR1 SEHNR, CDR2 FQNEAQ (reference sequence). V lost 5 bases to trimming and J lost 4 bases, with 19 bases between them. CDR3 in DNA: TGTGCCAGCAGCCCTTCTCTCGGGGAGCGGCCAGATACGCAGTATTTT. This encodes CASSPSLGERPDTQYF.

V gene TRBV7-9 combines with J gene TRBJ2-1, with 7 positions matching TRBD1. The CDR3 runs 17 residues. Germline trimming cut 4 bases from V and 0 bases from J; bases unmatched to any gene: 9. The germline CDR1 and CDR2 sequences are SEHNR and FQNEAQ (reference sequence). CDR3 sequence: CASSSRQGTSSYNEQFF. The CDR3 region has the DNA TGTGCCAGCAGCTCGCGACAGGGTACGAGCTCCTACAATGAGCAGTTCTTC. The whole variable domain, filled in from reference TRBV7-9 and TRBJ2-1, reads DTGVSQNPRHKITKRGQNVTFRCDPISEHNRLYWYRQTLGQGPEFLTYFQNEAQLEKSRLLSDRFSAERPKGSFSTLEIQRTEQGDSAMYLCASSSRQGTSSYNEQFFGPGTRLTVL.

The chain links TRBV7-9 to TRBJ1-1; D unresolved. In germline, CDR1 is SEHNR, CDR2 FQNEAQ (reference sequence). Trimming stripped 7 bases from V and 3 bases from J, with 12 bases between. This CDR3 spans 13 amino acids. CDR3 sequence: CASNPGSYTEAFF. CDR3 DNA sequence: TGTGCCAGCAACCCTGGGAGTTACACTGAAGCTTTCTTT.

The chain employs TRBV5-6 and TRBJ2-5, with D tentatively TRBD2 (5 bases). V was cut by 0 bases and J by 3 bases, with 12 bases left in between. Germline CDR1 and CDR2: SGHDT and YYEEEE. The CDR3 has 15 amino acids. CDR3 bases: TGTGCCAGCAGCTTGGCCACTAGTGAAAAAGAGACCCAGTACTTC. This encodes CASSLATSEKETQYF.

The chain links TRBV18 to TRBJ2-2; tentatively, D is TRBD1 (5 bases). Germline V gene lookup returns CDR1 KGHSH and CDR2 LQKENI. The CDR3 length is 14 residues. The V end was cut by 0 bases, the J end by 7 bases, with 9 bases between. The CDR3 DNA is TGTGCCAGCTCACCACCTCAGGGTGTCGGGGAGCTGTTTTTT. This sequence encodes CASSPPQGVGELFF. The complete variable domain, with remaining parts taken from reference TRBV18 and TRBJ2-2, reads NAGVMQNPRHLVRRRGQEARLRCSPMKGHSHVYWYRQLPEEGLKFMVYLQKENIIDESGMPKERFSAEFPKEGPSILRIQQVVRGDSAAYFCASSPPQGVGELFFGEGSRLTVL.

To note about this clone: Compared with germline, one end of the junction differs, possibly owing to a read error. The chain combines TRBV4-1 with TRBJ2-7; no clear D gene. CDR3 length: 13 amino acids. In germline, CDR1 is MGHRA, CDR2 YSYEKL. The CDR3 loop is CASRGRVSDEQYF. In DNA, the CDR3 is TGCGCCAGCCGTGGGCGAGTCTCCGACGAGCAGTACTTC.

The chain links TRBV5-6 to TRBJ2-5; perhaps TRBD2 as D (5 bases). Trimming removed 2 bases at V and 2 bases at J, with 16 bases between. The CDR3 totals 16 residues. In germline, CDR1 is SGHDT, CDR2 YYEEEE. The CDR3, as DNA: TGTGCCAGCAGCTTTTCGTCCGCCTCGGGGCAAGAGACCCAGTACTTC. As protein: CASSFSSASGQETQYF.

The chain couples TRBV13 to TRBJ2-1; 11 bases are shared with TRBD2. V shed 5 bases and J 6 bases; nucleotides not matched to a gene: 6. The CDR3 extends over 15 amino acids. Germline CDR1 PRHDT, CDR2 FYEKMQ (reference sequence). The CDR3 spells CASSVRGTSGNEQFF. The CDR3 region has the DNA TGTGCCAGCAGCGTACGAGGGACTAGCGGCAATGAGCAGTTCTTC.

The J gene is TRBJ2-7, the V gene TRBV5-8; D assignment may be TRBD1 or TRBD2 (6 bases each). V gave up 2 bases and J gave up 5 bases, with 17 bases separating them. Germline loops: CDR1 SGHTS, CDR2 YDEGEE. This CDR3 region has 15 residues. The CDR3 nucleotides are TGTGCCAGCAGCTTTAACCCCGGGGGCGGAAACGAGCAGTACTTC. This gives the protein CASSFNPGGGNEQYF.

This clone showed up just once. V is TRBV10-3 and J is TRBJ2-1; D ambiguous. The V end lost 2 bases, the J end lost 10 bases, and 12 bases lay between the germline ends. This CDR3 spans 13 amino acids. Germline assignment: CDR1 ENHRY and CDR2 SYGVKD. The CDR3 sequence: CAISEEVRPEQFF. The CDR3 nucleotides read TGTGCCATCAGTGAGGAGGTGCGACCAGAGCAGTTCTTC.

The chain is built from TRBV23-1 and TRBJ2-2; perhaps TRBD2 as D (6 bases). TRBV23-1 is an open reading frame, and its role is uncertain. CDR3 length: 15 residues. V lost 8 bases to trimming and J lost 0 bases, with 13 bases between them. CDR3: CASPGDLANTGELFF. The CDR3 nucleotides read TGCGCCAGCCCGGGGGACCTCGCGAACACCGGGGAGCTGTTTTTT.

The V call is TRBV15, the J call TRBJ2-5; D perhaps matches TRBD2 (6 bases). Trimming took 0 bases from V and 1 from J, leaving 9 bases between them. This CDR3 region has 15 residues. Germline loops: CDR1 LNHNV, CDR2 YYDKDF (reference sequence). The CDR3 sequence: CATSRDRLGQETQYF. The CDR3 region has the DNA TGTGCCACCAGCAGAGATCGACTAGGCCAAGAGACCCAGTACTTC.

The chain links TRBV4-3 to TRBJ2-7; D is possibly TRBD2 (6 bases). Germline CDR1 is LGHNA and CDR2 is YSLEER. This CDR3 has 14 amino acids. V gave up 1 base and J gave up 5 bases, with 12 bases separating them. The CDR3 loop is CASSQVGREHEQYF. The CDR3, as DNA: TGCGCCAGCAGCCAAGTGGGCCGGGAGCACGAGCAGTACTTC.

The chain combines TRBV6-5 with TRBJ2-7; 7 bases agree with TRBD1. The CDR3 runs to 13 residues. V lost 2 bases, J lost 7 bases, and 5 bases stayed unmatched. CDR1 is MNHEY and CDR2 is SVGAGI in the germline V gene. The CDR3 here is CASSYLTGKEQYF. CDR3 in DNA: TGTGCCAGCAGTTACCTGACAGGGAAGGAGCAGTACTTC.

This clone was found a few times. The chain has TRBV6-6 and TRBJ1-2; TRBD1 is a possible D gene (5 bases). V was shortened by 5 bases and J by 4 bases, with 11 bases between the two germline ends. Germline V lookup: CDR1 MNHNY, CDR2 SVGAGI (reference sequence). CDR3 size: 13 residues. CDR3 in DNA: TGTGCCAGCAGTCCACAGGAAACCTATGGCTACACCTTC. Its protein product is CASSPQETYGYTF.

This chain uses TRBV5-4 with TRBJ2-5; no firm D call. The CDR3 runs to 15 residues. The V end lost 4 bases, the J end lost 4 bases, and 17 bases lay between the germline ends. Germline CDR1 and CDR2: SGHNT and YYREEE (reference sequence). The DNA of the CDR3 is TGTGCCAGCAGCCCACCTTACAGCCCTCGAGAGACCCAGTACTTC. Protein product: CASSPPYSPRETQYF.

The chain links TRBV4-3 to TRBJ1-2; 7 nucleotides match TRBD1. This CDR3 has 14 amino acids. Germline trimming cut 8 bases from V and 5 bases from J; bases unmatched to any gene: 11. Germline V gene sequence: CDR1 LGHNA, CDR2 YSLEER. CDR3 protein: CASQGQVGAYGYTF. Written as DNA, the CDR3 is TGCGCCAGCCAAGGACAGGTGGGGGCATATGGCTACACCTTC.

Here the CDR3 reads CASSLGIPYEQFF. The CDR3 bases are TGTGCCAGCAGCTTAGGGATTCCCTATGAGCAGTTCTTC. This rearrangement joins TRBV11-2 to TRBJ2-1; D unclear. CDR3 length equals 13 residues. Germline CDR1 SGHAT, CDR2 FQNNGV. With 1 base removed from V and 8 bases from J, the gap between germline ends came to 9 bases.